Each of the 7 T cell receptor beta chains below was sequenced from the same sample in a study of CD8 T cells in ankylosing spondylitis. TCRdb re-called the 5' RACE reads with MiXCR, one entry per CDR3 protein. The repertoire holds approximately 260,000 distinct CDR3 sequences, around 9.1% seen once, with under 7.5% in the top ten. The sequencing input was blood, either unsorted or a sorted T cell fraction (not recorded which). Receptors originate from a male donor with ankylosing spondylitis or in good health (not recorded which).

Worth noting for this clonotype: A clone one base away is much larger, so this may be a read error. The chain carries TRBV20-1 and TRBJ1-5, with unresolved D. V was shortened by 5 bases and J by 3 bases, with 11 bases between the two germline ends. The CDR3 loop spans 13 amino acids. The germline V gene has CDR1 DFQATT and CDR2 SNEGSKA (reference sequence). The CDR3 here is CSAGPGANQPQHF. CDR3 nucleotide sequence: TGCAGTGCTGGCCCAGGCGCCAATCAGCCCCAGCATTTT.

The rearrangement uses TRBV20-1 and TRBJ2-3; D is ambiguous. Germline V gene lookup returns CDR1 DFQATT and CDR2 SNEGSKA (reference sequence). With 1 base removed from V and 2 bases from J, the gap between germline ends came to 13 bases. This CDR3 region has 15 residues. In nucleotides, the CDR3 is TGCAGTGCTAGAGTTGGCTCGAGCTACACAGATACGCAGTATTTT. Translation: CSARVGSSYTDTQYF.

This clonotype was observed many times. The chain recombines TRBV5-1 with TRBJ2-5; TRBD2 matches 7 bases. The germline V gene has CDR1 SGHRS and CDR2 YFSETQ. The V gene end was trimmed by 4 bases and the J gene end by 1 base; junction bases not matched to a gene: 10. The CDR3 spans 16 residues. The CDR3 is CASSPRASGFQETQYF. The DNA for the CDR3 is TGCGCCAGCAGCCCCCGGGCTAGCGGCTTCCAAGAGACCCAGTACTTC.

Worth noting for this clonotype: One junction end does not reproduce the germline sequence, and a read error may be involved. The chain employs TRBV7-9 and TRBJ2-3; D perhaps matches TRBD1 (5 bases). The CDR3 length is 16 residues. From germline, CDR1 is SEHNR and CDR2 FQNEAQ (reference sequence). The CDR3 DNA reads TGTTCCAGCAGCGACCACAGGACCTCTCGCACAGATACGCAGTATTTT. Protein product: CSSSDHRTSRTDTQYF.

This chain uses TRBV20-1 with TRBJ2-1, with TRBD2 matching 12 bases. This CDR3 is 14 amino acids long. Germline V gives CDR1 DFQATT, CDR2 SNEGSKA (reference sequence). Losses at the gene ends were 6 bases for V and 9 bases for J; bases not matched to a gene: 9. The CDR3 reads CSARWLAGGSEQFF. CDR3 coding DNA: TGCAGTGCCAGATGGCTAGCGGGAGGGAGTGAGCAGTTCTTC.

This clonotype was seen many times. The rearrangement links TRBV5-1 to TRBJ2-7; 10 positions match TRBD2. This CDR3 comprises 19 residues. Germline V CDR1 and CDR2: SGHRS, YFSETQ. V shed 4 bases and J 1 base; nucleotides not matched to a gene: 17. Here the CDR3 DNA reads TGCGCCAGCAGCATACCGGGACAACCGGGACTAGCGAGTTCCTACGAGCAGTACTTC. Translated, it gives CASSIPGQPGLASSYEQYF.

A few counts support this clonotype. The genes are TRBV4-2 and TRBJ2-3; TRBD2 might be the D (5 bases). Trimming removed 4 bases from V and 1 base from J, with 9 bases in between. Germline V CDR1 and CDR2: LGHNA, YNFKEQ. This CDR3 contains 14 residues. CDR3 sequence (DNA): TGTGCCAGCAGCCCGGGCGGGCGCACAGATACGCAGTATTTT. Protein: CASSPGGRTDTQYF.